This T cell receptor (beta chain) is from a study of CD8 T cells in ankylosing spondylitis (dated by TCRdb to between 2016 and 2019). Regarding the research as a whole: The study profiled T cell receptor beta repertoires in healthy donors and ankylosing spondylitis patients to find disease-linked TCR variants. The whole study cohort included over a hundred healthy donors and about two dozen ankylosing spondylitis patients. Samples of peripheral blood were taken, and for ankylosing spondylitis patients, synovial fluid was collected as well.

Synovial fluid samples and blood samples obtained from the same ankylosing spondylitis patients were matched. On this clonotype itself: No antigen is known for it. Per-base qualities were not stored, and no clone one base away is much larger.

Summary of the overall study and its limitations: A TCR beta motif made up of eight highly homologous amino acid variants appeared to be characteristic of blood from ankylosing spondylitis patients. Some of the motif variants had been reported before in the synovial fluid and blood of reactive arthritis patients, a finding that suggests common disease-initiation mechanisms. According to the report, matched synovial fluid samples from ankylosing spondylitis patients were significantly enriched for the disease-linked clones. The disease-linked clones showed a CD8+ phenotype and occurred at relatively low frequencies in peripheral blood.

Sequenced using an Illumina HiSeq 2500. Quantitative 5'-RACE with molecular barcodes was used to prepare TCR beta libraries. Under the source paper's analysis protocol: Disease-linked TCR variants were identified with a new computational method built on a probabilistic model of VDJ rearrangement. The public reads were quality trimmed at Q25 with fastp and then assembled into clones with MiXCR by TCRdb, keeping productive beta chains. Duplicate CDR3 protein sequences are folded into a single record with the most common DNA and genes. TCRdb assigned the V and J calls; the authors' analysis was not used. The sample table contains around 150,000 distinct CDR3 sequences; only one count was recorded for under 45% of them. Roughly 15% of the sample is held by the ten biggest clonotypes. From its cysteine to its phenylalanine, the CDR3 spans 15 amino acids. Only the CDR3 region is kept as DNA, spanning 45 bases read in frame from base 1. Trimming at the junction amounts to 2 bases on V and 7 bases on J, and the germline ends lie 15 bases apart.

This receptor was obtained from a male donor with ankylosing spondylitis. The chain was built from TRBV12-3 or TRBV12-4 and TRBJ1-5, with no confident D gene call. The sample taken for sequencing was synovial fluid, either unsorted or a sorted T cell fraction (not recorded which). The nucleotide sequence reads as follows: TGTGCCAGCAGTTTATTCTTGGGCGGGGAACAGCCCCAGCATTTT. The encoded protein is CASSLFLGGEQPQHF.